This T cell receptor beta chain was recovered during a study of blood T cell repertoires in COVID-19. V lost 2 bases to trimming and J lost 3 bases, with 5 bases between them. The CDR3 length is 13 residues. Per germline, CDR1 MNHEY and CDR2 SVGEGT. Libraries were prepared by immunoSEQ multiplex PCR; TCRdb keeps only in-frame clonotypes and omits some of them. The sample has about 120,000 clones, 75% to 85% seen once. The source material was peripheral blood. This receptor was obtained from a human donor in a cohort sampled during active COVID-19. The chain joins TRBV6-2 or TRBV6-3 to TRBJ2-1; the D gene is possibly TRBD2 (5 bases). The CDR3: CASSYAGYNEQFF. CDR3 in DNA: TGTGCCAGCAGTTACGCGGGCTACAATGAGCAGTTCTTC.